This record covers a single T cell receptor beta chain. As originally analysed: Reference gene primers were amplified, and this amplification served to estimate nucleated cell counts. Repertoires were generated with immunoSEQ multiplex PCR, while TCRdb's copy carries only in-frame clones and drops some. V, J and clone size derive from that table, while D and trimming were established from the DNA sequence. The sample lists about 140,000 clones, around three quarters occurring once. Germline assignment: CDR1 MDHEN and CDR2 SYDVKM. V was clipped by 3 bases and J by 1 base, with 9 bases between them. The CDR3 consists of 14 residues. This entry is derived from a study of blood T cell repertoires in COVID-19. In the study overall: Sites across the United States, Italy and Spain contributed samples from acute and convalescent COVID-19. In each case, the material was cDNA or gDNA derived from T cells, B-cell-depleted T cells, or PBMCs.

The sequenced sample consisted of peripheral blood. The clonotype originates from a man of 80 years or more with acute or convalescent COVID-19. The chain combines TRBV28 with TRBJ1-2, with a tentative D call TRBD1 (5 bases). The CDR3 loop is CASSLGQVNYGYTF. CDR3 bases: TGTGCCAGCAGTTTGGGGCAGGTTAACTATGGCTACACCTTC.